The 25 T cell receptor beta chains in this list originate from one sample, sequenced in a study of OX40 agonist ivuxolimab in advanced cancers. Here immunoSEQ multiplex PCR was the method, and the copy in TCRdb shows in-frame clones only, minus some. Found here are about 31,000 clones, roughly nine tenths of them singletons; the top ten hold 35% to 40%. The source material was CD4+ or CD8+ T cells sorted from blood, sampled in a trial of the OX40 agonist ivuxolimab. All receptors come from an adult with an advanced solid tumor such as melanoma, head and neck, liver or kidney cancer.

This sequence joins TRBV27 and TRBJ1-2; D not certain. The CDR3 contains 15 residues. Germline CDR1 is MNHEY and CDR2 is SMNVEV (reference sequence). Between the trimmed V and J ends, which lost 5 bases and 4 bases, there was a span of 17 bases. Written as DNA, the CDR3 is TGTGCCAGCAGTCCCCGCCCGACACCAGGCTATGGCTACACCTTC. Its translation is CASSPRPTPGYGYTF.

This sequence joins TRBV29-1 and TRBJ2-7; D may match TRBD1 or TRBD2 (5 bases each). Trimming shortened V by 6 bases and J by 0 bases, and 12 bases separated the two germline ends. This CDR3 has 13 amino acids. The germline gives CDR1 SQVTM, CDR2 ANQGSEA. For the CDR3, the DNA is TGCAGCGTCCGGGACGCCGACTCCTACGAGCAGTACTTC. Translation gives CSVRDADSYEQYF.

The V gene is TRBV5-6, the J gene TRBJ1-3; D call uncertain. The CDR3 loop spans 16 amino acids. CDR1 SGHDT and CDR2 YYEEEE come from the germline V gene. The V gene lost 4 bases and the J gene lost 0 bases, with 14 bases spanning the gap. The CDR3 protein is CASSKNGGFSGNTIYF. The CDR3 DNA reads TGTGCCAGCAGCAAAAACGGAGGTTTCTCTGGAAACACCATATATTTT.

This chain uses TRBV18 with TRBJ1-1; D ambiguous. Per the germline V gene, CDR1 is KGHSH and CDR2 is LQKENI. Trimming removed 2 bases at V and 4 bases at J, with 2 bases between. This CDR3 comprises 11 residues. CDR3 in DNA: TGTGCCAGCTCACCAGGCACTGAAGCTTTCTTT. Translated: CASSPGTEAFF.

This sequence joins TRBV5-1 and TRBJ2-3; D call uncertain. CDR1 and CDR2 (germline): SGHRS, YFSETQ. CDR3 length equals 12 residues. V lost 0 bases and J lost 9, with 8 bases in between. The CDR3 here is CASSLDQLTQYF. CDR3 nucleotides: TGCGCCAGCAGCTTGGATCAATTGACGCAGTATTTT.

The chain is built from TRBV11-2 and TRBJ2-1; 8 nucleotides match TRBD2. The junction had 17 bases not matched to a gene; V was cut back by 3 bases and J by 7 bases. The CDR3 totals 18 residues. Germline V gene lookup returns CDR1 SGHAT and CDR2 FQNNGV. Here the CDR3 reads CASSFLLTSGIFVNEQFF. DNA of the CDR3: TGTGCCAGCAGCTTCCTTTTAACTAGCGGAATTTTTGTAAATGAGCAGTTCTTC.

This chain connects TRBV9 to TRBJ2-6, with a possible D match to TRBD1 (5 bases). CDR3 length: 16 residues. Trimming shortened V by 3 bases and J by 0 bases, and 10 bases separated the two germline ends. Germline loops: CDR1 SGDLS, CDR2 YYNGEE. CDR3 sequence: CASSGGANSGANVLTF. The CDR3 nucleotides are TGTGCCAGCAGCGGGGGCGCCAACTCTGGGGCCAACGTCCTGACTTTC.

The chain has TRBV28 and TRBJ2-7; D is uncertain. The CDR3 loop spans 14 amino acids. From germline, CDR1 is MDHEN and CDR2 SYDVKM. V shed 2 bases and J shed 2 bases, with 10 bases lying between them. CDR3 loop: CASSLAMGTYEQYF. CDR3 coding DNA: TGTGCCAGCAGTTTAGCCATGGGTACCTACGAGCAGTACTTC.

This clone was seen just once. V and J are TRBV4-2 and TRBJ2-5; unclear D gene. CDR1 is LGHNA and CDR2 is YNFKEQ in the germline V gene. This CDR3 comprises 16 residues. The V end lost 2 bases, the J end lost 0 bases, and 13 bases lay between the germline ends. CDR3 region: CASSQSGPADQETQYF. The CDR3 DNA reads TGTGCCAGCAGCCAATCTGGACCGGCAGACCAAGAGACCCAGTACTTC.

The chain couples TRBV7-9 to TRBJ2-1, with D perhaps being TRBD1 or TRBD2 (5 bases each). The germline V gene encodes CDR1 SEHNR and CDR2 FQNEAQ (reference sequence). The CDR3 consists of 15 residues. Trimming stripped 3 bases from V and 2 bases from J, with 11 bases between. The CDR3 DNA follows: TGTGCCAGCAGCTTCCCGGGACGGACCTACAATGAGCAGTTCTTC. Translating gives CASSFPGRTYNEQFF.

The V and J genes are TRBV6-6 and TRBJ2-2; 10 bases are a match to TRBD1. Unmatched junction bases numbered 0, after V lost 2 bases and J lost 3 bases. Germline loops: CDR1 MNHNY, CDR2 SVGAGI (reference sequence). The CDR3 length is 15 residues. CDR3 sequence (DNA): TGTGCCAGCAGTTACGGGACAGGGGACACCGGGGAGCTGTTTTTT. Its protein is CASSYGTGDTGELFF.

This clone was picked up a small number of times. J is TRBJ2-3 and V is TRBV6-4; D gene unclear. The CDR3 loop spans 14 amino acids. CDR1 and CDR2 from the germline V gene are MRHNA and SNTAGT. The V end was cut by 5 bases, the J end by 4 bases, with 13 bases between. This CDR3 is CASSPRATSDTQYF. In DNA form, the CDR3 reads TGTGCCAGCAGTCCTAGGGCCACTTCAGATACGCAGTATTTT.

The rearrangement links TRBV2 to TRBJ2-3, with D perhaps being TRBD1 or TRBD2 (5 bases each). V lost 4 bases and J 6 bases, leaving 11 bases between the germline ends. The CDR3 covers 13 residues. Per the germline V gene, CDR1 is SNHLY and CDR2 is FYNNEI. Written as DNA, the CDR3 is TGTGCCAGCAGTGGAGAGGGGACGGATACGCAGTATTTT. Amino acid sequence: CASSGEGTDTQYF. Using reference TRBV2 and TRBJ2-3 for the parts outside the CDR3, the full variable domain is EPEVTQTPSHQVTQMGQEVILRCVPISNHLYFYWYRQILGQKVEFLVSFYNNEISEKSEIFDDQFSVERPDGSNFTLKIRSTKLEDSAMYFCASSGEGTDTQYFGPGTRLTVL.

A few counts support this clone. The chain couples TRBV6-1 to TRBJ2-5; 16 nucleotides match TRBD2. After removal of 8 bases from V and 5 bases from J, the junction contained 5 bases not matched to a gene. The CDR3 sequence is 15 residues long. The germline V gene has CDR1 MNHNS and CDR2 SASEGT. The chain's CDR3 is CASVGLAGGGETQYF. Here the CDR3 DNA reads TGTGCCAGCGTGGGACTAGCGGGAGGGGGGGAGACCCAGTACTTC.

The chain carries TRBV14 and TRBJ1-4, with D possibly TRBD1 on 5 matching bases. Trimming took off 5 bases at V and 7 bases at J, with 14 bases between the two ends. CDR3 length: 14 residues. Germline values: CDR1 SGHDN, CDR2 FVKESK. The DNA of the CDR3 is TGTGCCAGCAGCGCACAGGTGCACGGTGAAAAACTGTTTTTT. Its translation: CASSAQVHGEKLFF.

The chain combines TRBV28 with TRBJ2-3; tentatively, D is TRBD2 (5 bases). The length of the CDR3 is 14 residues. V was pared by 7 bases and J by 2 bases, with 13 bases between. Germline V gene sequence: CDR1 MDHEN, CDR2 SYDVKM. CDR3 residues: CASKRERYTDTQYF. The CDR3 bases are TGTGCCAGCAAACGGGAACGATACACAGATACGCAGTATTTT.

This clone was counted many times. This chain joins TRBV5-6 and TRBJ2-7, with D perhaps TRBD1 (6 bases). The CDR3 extends over 15 amino acids. V shed 4 bases and J shed 1 base, with 15 bases lying between them. CDR1 and CDR2 (germline): SGHDT, YYEEEE. CDR3 loop: CASSQGPQGSYEQYF. CDR3 in DNA: TGTGCCAGCAGCCAGGGGCCACAGGGATCCTACGAGCAGTACTTC.

This clone appeared a few times. V is TRBV30 and J is TRBJ2-6, with 7 bases aligning to TRBD1. This CDR3 is 16 amino acids long. J gave up 0 bases and V 2 bases, and 4 bases lay outside the gene matches. Per the germline V gene, CDR1 is GTSNPN and CDR2 is SVGIG (reference sequence). CDR3 in DNA: TGTGCCTGGAGTCGGACAGGCCCCTCTGGGGCCAACGTCCTGACTTTC. Its translation: CAWSRTGPSGANVLTF.

The CDR3 sequence: CASRDREIYSPLHF. CDR3 bases: TGTGCCAGCCGGGACAGGGAGATATATTCACCCCTCCACTTT. The chain has TRBV6-1 and TRBJ1-6; TRBD1 matches 9 bases. The V gene end was trimmed by 8 bases and the J gene end by 8 bases; junction bases not matched to a gene: 7. CDR1 MNHNS and CDR2 SASEGT come from the germline V gene. CDR3 size: 14 residues.

The chain combines TRBV13 with TRBJ1-1; unclear D gene. The ends were cut back, 0 bases at V and 8 bases at J, with 7 bases in the middle. CDR3 size: 12 residues. Germline CDR1 and CDR2: PRHDT and FYEKMQ (reference sequence). The CDR3 DNA reads as TGTGCCAGCAGCTTAGGCTCCAGGGAAGCTTTCTTT. Residues: CASSLGSREAFF.

The genes are TRBV10-3 and TRBJ1-2; D unresolved. Trimming took 1 base from V and 1 from J, leaving 7 bases between them. The CDR3 consists of 14 residues. CDR1 and CDR2 from the germline V gene are ENHRY and SYGVKD. Written as DNA, the CDR3 is TGTGCCATCAGTGAGTTAGGGAGTAACTATGGCTACACCTTC. It codes for CAISELGSNYGYTF.

This clone has a single count. The chain couples TRBV5-1 to TRBJ2-7; 10 bases are a match to TRBD2. CDR3 length equals 15 residues. V was pared by 0 bases and J by 2 bases, with 2 bases of the junction left unmatched. Germline CDR1 SGHRS, CDR2 YFSETQ. CDR3 region: CASSLGTSGTYEQYF. CDR3 bases: TGCGCCAGCAGCTTGGGGACTAGCGGTACCTACGAGCAGTACTTC.

The V and J genes are TRBV4-3 and TRBJ2-7; 8 positions match TRBD1. In germline, CDR1 is LGHNA, CDR2 YSLEER. The CDR3 spans 16 residues. V gave up 2 bases and J gave up 6 bases; unmatched junction bases: 12. The CDR3 nucleotides are TGCGCCAGCAGCCAACTTCTCCGGGACAGGTGGACCGAGCAGTACTTC. Translation gives CASSQLLRDRWTEQYF.

The chain links TRBV6-1 to TRBJ1-5; 8 bases fit TRBD1. This CDR3 has 15 residues. V shed 4 bases and J 4 bases; nucleotides not matched to a gene: 6. In germline, CDR1 is MNHNS, CDR2 SASEGT. The CDR3 DNA reads as TGTGCCAGCAGTGGAACAGGGGGGGGAAATCAGCCCCAGCATTTT. Translation: CASSGTGGGNQPQHF.

The V gene is TRBV6-5, the J gene TRBJ2-1; 15 positions match TRBD2. Looked up from germline, CDR1 is MNHEY and CDR2 is SVGAGI. V shed 0 bases, J shed 12 bases, and the junction held 3 bases outside the gene matches. CDR3 length equals 15 residues. Written as DNA, the CDR3 is TGTGCCAGCAGTTACTCAAGGACTAGCGGGAGGGGGCAGTTCTTC. Its protein is CASSYSRTSGRGQFF.